This T cell receptor (beta chain) was identified in a study of shared clonotypes between healthy human individuals. General study points: Represented diversity (both genetic and exposure-history) was limited by the small number of donors. Measured sharing among donors was expected to vary with sequencing depth.

This CDR3 is built from 12 residues. V was pared by 2 bases and J by 5 bases, with 7 bases between. Germline V gene sequence: CDR1 SGDLS, CDR2 YYNGEE. About this clone itself: Its antigen remains unidentified. This sample includes further DNA sequences coding for the same CDR3.

Positive CCR7 selection of CD45RO-negative cells yielded the naive CD8 cells, and terminally differentiated effector memory CD45RA+ cells were excluded. This table comes from immunoSEQ multiplex PCR, and its TCRdb copy is limited to in-frame clones, with some not included. The sample comprises more than 500,000 clones, 85% to 95% of which are singletons, and 0.11% rests with the top ten. The sequenced material came from naive CD8+ T cells sorted from blood. The V gene is TRBV9, the J gene TRBJ1-1; tentatively, D is TRBD1 (5 bases). This receptor was taken from a woman aged 25 to 45 in good health. The CDR3 sequence is CASSVEGTEAFF. CDR3 nucleotides: TGTGCCAGCAGCGTCGAGGGGACTGAAGCTTTCTTT.